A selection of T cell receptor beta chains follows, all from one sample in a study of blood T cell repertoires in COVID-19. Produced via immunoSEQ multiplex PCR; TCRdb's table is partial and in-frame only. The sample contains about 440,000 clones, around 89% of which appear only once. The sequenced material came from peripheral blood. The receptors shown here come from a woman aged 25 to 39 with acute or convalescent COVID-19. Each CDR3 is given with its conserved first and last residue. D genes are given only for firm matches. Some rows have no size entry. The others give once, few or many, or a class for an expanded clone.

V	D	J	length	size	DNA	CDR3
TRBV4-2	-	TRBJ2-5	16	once	TGTGCCAGCAGCCAAGGCGGGGGCTCCGGGGGAGAGACCCAGTACTTC	CASSQGGGSGGETQYF
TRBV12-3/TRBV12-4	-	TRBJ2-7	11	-	TGTGCCAGCAGTTTCCTTCTCGAGCAGTACTTC	CASSFLLEQYF
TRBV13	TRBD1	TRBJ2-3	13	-	TGTGCCACCGGGGACAGGATCACAGATACGCAGTATTTT	CATGDRITDTQYF
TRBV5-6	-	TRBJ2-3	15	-	TGTGCCAGCAGCCCAGGGGATTTTGAGCGCAATACGCAGTATTTT	CASSPGDFERNTQYF
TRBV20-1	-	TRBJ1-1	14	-	TGCAGTGCTAGTGTGGACAGACTGAACACTGAAGCTTTCTTT	CSASVDRLNTEAFF
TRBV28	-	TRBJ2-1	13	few	TGTGCCAGCACCAATCCAGCGGGCAGGGAGCAGTTCTTC	CASTNPAGREQFF
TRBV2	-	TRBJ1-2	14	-	TGTGCCAGCAGTGAAGGCGGGGGGGCTGACGGCTACACCTTC	CASSEGGGADGYTF
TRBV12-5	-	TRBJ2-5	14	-	TGTGCTAGTGGTTTGAGTCTGGAGCAAGAGACCCAGTACTTC	CASGLSLEQETQYF
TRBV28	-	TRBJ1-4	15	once	TGTGCCAGCAGTTCAAATACACCAACTAATGAAAAACTGTTTTTT	CASSSNTPTNEKLFF
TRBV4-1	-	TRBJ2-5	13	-	TGCGCCAGCAGCCAACTTCGGGGGGAGACCCAGTACTTC	CASSQLRGETQYF
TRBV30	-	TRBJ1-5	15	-	TGTGCCTGGAGTGTCCAGGGGCGCGTCAATCAGCCCCAGCATTTT	CAWSVQGRVNQPQHF
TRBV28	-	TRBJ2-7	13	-	TGTGCCAGCAGCCCACCCAGTCAGTACGAGCAGTACTTC	CASSPPSQYEQYF
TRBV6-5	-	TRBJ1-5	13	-	TGTGCCAGCAGTTATAGAGGCAATCAGCCCCAGCATTTT	CASSYRGNQPQHF
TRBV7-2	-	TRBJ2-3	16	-	TGTGCCAGCAGCTTAGGGGCGGGTACTAGCACAGATACGCAGTATTTT	CASSLGAGTSTDTQYF
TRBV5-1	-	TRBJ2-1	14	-	TGCGCCAGCAGCCCAGACTGGACCTACAATGAGCAGTTCTTC	CASSPDWTYNEQFF
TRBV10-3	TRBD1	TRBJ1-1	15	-	TGTGCCATCAGTGACCCGGACAGGGGGAACACTGAAGCTTTCTTT	CAISDPDRGNTEAFF
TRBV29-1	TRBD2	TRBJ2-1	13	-	TGCAGCGTTGCTGGCGGGGGGCACAATGAGCAGTTCTTC	CSVAGGGHNEQFF
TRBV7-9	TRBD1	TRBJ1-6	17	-	TGTGCCAGCAGCAGCCGGGACAGGGTCAGCTCTAGTTCACCCCTCCACTTT	CASSSRDRVSSSSPLHF
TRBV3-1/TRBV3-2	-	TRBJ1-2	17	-	TGTGCCAGCAGCCAATCTGGGGGCGAGGGTCCTAACTATGGCTACACCTTC	CASSQSGGEGPNYGYTF
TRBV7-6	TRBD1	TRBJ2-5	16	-	TGTGCCAGCAGCTTAGAAGGGACAGGGGCCCAATGGACCCAGTACTTC	CASSLEGTGAQWTQYF
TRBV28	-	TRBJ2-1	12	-	TGTGCCAGCAGTTTAGCAGGAGGTGAGCAGTTCTTC	CASSLAGGEQFF
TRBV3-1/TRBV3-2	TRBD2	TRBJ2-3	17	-	TGTGCCAGCAGCCAAGGACTAGCGGGGGGCCGGGGAGATACGCAGTATTTT	CASSQGLAGGRGDTQYF